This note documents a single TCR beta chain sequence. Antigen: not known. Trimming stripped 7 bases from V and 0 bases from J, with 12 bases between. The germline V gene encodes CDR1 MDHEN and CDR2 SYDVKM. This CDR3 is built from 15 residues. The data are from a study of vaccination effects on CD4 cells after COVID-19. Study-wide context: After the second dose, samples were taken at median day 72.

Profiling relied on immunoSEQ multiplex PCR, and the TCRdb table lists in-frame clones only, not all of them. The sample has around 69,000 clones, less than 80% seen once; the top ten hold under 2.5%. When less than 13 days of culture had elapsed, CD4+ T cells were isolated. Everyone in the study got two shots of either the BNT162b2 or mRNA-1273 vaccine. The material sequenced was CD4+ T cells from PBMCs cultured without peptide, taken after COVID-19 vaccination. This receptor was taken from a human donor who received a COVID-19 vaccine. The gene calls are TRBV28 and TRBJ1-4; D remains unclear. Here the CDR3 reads CASNTWKATNEKLFF. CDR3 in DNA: TGTGCCAGCAATACGTGGAAAGCAACTAATGAAAAACTGTTTTTT.